The 26 T cell receptor beta chains listed next were all sequenced from one sample in a study of shared clonotypes between healthy human individuals. Assay: immunoSEQ multiplex PCR; the TCRdb copy retains only in-frame clones and omits some. The data contain 2 million to 2.5 million clones, nearly 97% of them singletons. The sequencing input was naive CD4+ T cells sorted from blood. The sample's subset: CD45RA+ positively selected. The source is a man younger than 30 in good health.

This chain joins TRBV9 and TRBJ2-1; 13 positions agree with TRBD2. Germline-derived CDR1 and CDR2 are SGDLS and YYNGEE. Unmatched junction bases numbered 10, after V lost 3 bases and J lost 10 bases. This CDR3 contains 16 residues. The CDR3 protein is CASSGEGLAGFWEQFF. CDR3 nucleotides: TGTGCCAGCAGCGGGGAGGGACTAGCGGGATTCTGGGAGCAGTTCTTC. Looking up the rest from reference TRBV9 and TRBJ2-1 gives the full variable domain: DSGVTQTPKHLITATGQRVTLRCSPRSGDLSVYWYQQSLDQGLQFLIQYYNGEERAKGNILERFSAQQFPDLHSELNLSSLELGDSALYFCASSGEGLAGFWEQFFGPGTRLTVL.

J is TRBJ1-4 and V is TRBV6-1; D is unclear. The CDR3 loop spans 16 amino acids. The V end was cut by 2 bases, the J end by 7 bases, with 17 bases between. Germline assignment: CDR1 MNHNS and CDR2 SASEGT. This CDR3 is CASSEQREWPGEKLFF. In nucleotides, the CDR3 is TGTGCCAGCAGTGAACAACGTGAATGGCCTGGTGAAAAACTGTTTTTT.

The CDR3 DNA reads TGTGCCAGCAGCTTATCATCGGGGGGCATCACTGAAGCTTTCTTT. It codes for CASSLSSGGITEAFF. The J gene is TRBJ1-1, the V gene TRBV7-8; perhaps TRBD1 as D (6 bases). Trimming left V 2 bases short and J 4 bases short, with 14 bases between. The germline V gene encodes CDR1 SGHVS and CDR2 FQNEAQ. CDR3 length equals 15 residues.

The CDR3 nucleotides are TGCAGCGTTGGCGAAGGGACAACGGCGGCCCAGTACTTC. Translation: CSVGEGTTAAQYF. The V call is TRBV29-1, the J call TRBJ2-5; D possibly corresponds to TRBD1 (6 bases). CDR3 length equals 13 residues. Germline CDR1 reads SQVTM; CDR2 reads ANQGSEA. Trimming left V 4 bases short and J 9 bases short, with 18 bases between.

On this clone itself: The sample carries other DNA sequences with the same CDR3. V gene TRBV30 combines with J gene TRBJ1-6, with D possibly matching TRBD1 (5 bases). Trimming pared 1 base from V and 0 bases from J, leaving 7 bases between. The CDR3 extends over 15 amino acids. Germline lookup yields CDR1 GTSNPN and CDR2 SVGIG (reference sequence). Written as DNA, the CDR3 is TGTGCCTGGAGTGGTGGGGGCTCCTATAATTCACCCCTCCACTTT. This translates into CAWSGGGSYNSPLHF.

The gene calls are TRBV7-9 and TRBJ2-3, with 8 bases that match TRBD2. Trimming cost V 0 bases and J 2 bases; bases outside gene matches: 10. The CDR3 is 18 amino acids. In germline, CDR1 is SEHNR, CDR2 FQNEAQ (reference sequence). The chain's CDR3 is CASSLAPTSVLPTDTQYF. CDR3 coding DNA: TGTGCCAGCAGCTTAGCGCCGACTAGCGTCCTCCCCACAGATACGCAGTATTTT.

V gene TRBV18 combines with J gene TRBJ2-6; 9 bases agree with TRBD1. Unmatched junction bases numbered 9, after V lost 6 bases and J lost 0 bases. Germline loops: CDR1 KGHSH, CDR2 LQKENI. The CDR3 extends over 18 amino acids. DNA of the CDR3: TGTGCCAGCTCCTCACTTACAGGGGGCGCCTCTGGGGCCAACGTCCTGACTTTC. This codes for CASSSLTGGASGANVLTF.

V gene TRBV28 combines with J gene TRBJ1-6, with unresolved D. Germline loops: CDR1 MDHEN, CDR2 SYDVKM. Trimming removed 3 bases at V and 8 bases at J, with 14 bases between. The CDR3 loop spans 15 amino acids. Here the CDR3 reads CASSLASNPYSPLHF. CDR3 DNA: TGTGCCAGCAGTTTGGCCAGCAACCCATATTCACCCCTCCACTTT.

This clone appeared a single time. The genes are TRBV9 and TRBJ2-1; no reliable D call. The germline V gene encodes CDR1 SGDLS and CDR2 YYNGEE. CDR3 length: 14 residues. V was trimmed by 6 bases and J by 2 bases, leaving 12 bases between them. The CDR3: CASTPHGTYNEQFF. The CDR3 bases are TGTGCCAGCACCCCGCATGGTACCTACAATGAGCAGTTCTTC.

As for this clone: Other nucleotide sequences from this sample produce the same CDR3. The chain joins TRBV5-1 to TRBJ2-3; the D gene is possibly TRBD2 (6 bases). V was pared by 3 bases and J by 1 base, with 9 bases between. This CDR3 contains 14 residues. CDR1 and CDR2 from the germline V gene are SGHRS and YFSETQ. This CDR3 is CASSWTGGTDTQYF. The CDR3 DNA sequence: TGCGCCAGCAGCTGGACGGGAGGCACAGATACGCAGTATTTT.

The rearrangement uses TRBV18 and TRBJ1-1; the D is unclear. The ends were cut back, 3 bases at V and 0 bases at J, with 8 bases in the middle. Germline-derived CDR1 and CDR2 are KGHSH and LQKENI. The CDR3 runs 14 residues. DNA of the CDR3: TGTGCCAGCTCACCGACCACATTGAACACTGAAGCTTTCTTT. Protein sequence: CASSPTTLNTEAFF.

Points on this clone: One end of the junction varies from germline; a read error may be responsible. The V call is TRBV7-3, the J call TRBJ2-2; D ambiguous. The CDR3 length is 14 residues. Germline V gene lookup returns CDR1 SGHTA and CDR2 FQGTGA. The CDR3 region is CASRLNILTGELFF. The DNA for the CDR3 is TGTGCCAGCAGATTAAACATACTCACCGGGGAGCTGTTTTTT.

The V gene is TRBV11-2, the J gene TRBJ2-1, with TRBD1 matching over 8 bases. The CDR3 runs to 18 residues. CDR1 is SGHAT, CDR2 FQNNGV, per germline. Trimming cost V 3 bases and J 0 bases; bases outside gene matches: 10. CDR3 DNA: TGTGCCAGCAGCTTCCGGGACAGGCCTCACAGCTCCTACAATGAGCAGTTCTTC. It encodes CASSFRDRPHSSYNEQFF.

The chain combines TRBV4-1 with TRBJ1-4; D unresolved. The CDR3 extends over 15 amino acids. Per germline, CDR1 MGHRA and CDR2 YSYEKL. V was cut by 0 bases and J by 7 bases, with 12 bases left in between. The CDR3: CASSQDFFAGEKLFF. Here the CDR3 DNA reads TGCGCCAGCAGCCAAGATTTTTTTGCCGGTGAAAAACTGTTTTTT.

The chain has TRBV19 and TRBJ1-1; TRBD1 might be the D (6 bases). The CDR3 totals 14 residues. Germline V gene sequence: CDR1 LNHDA, CDR2 SQIVND (reference sequence). V lost 4 bases, J lost 3 bases, and 12 bases lay in between. CDR3 sequence: CASSTQGPDTEAFF. In nucleotides, the CDR3 is TGTGCCAGTAGTACTCAGGGGCCGGACACTGAAGCTTTCTTT.

In regard to this clone: One end of the junction fails to match germline, which may point to a read error. The V and J genes are TRBV5-1 and TRBJ2-3, with D possibly being TRBD1 (5 bases). In germline, CDR1 is SGHRS, CDR2 YFSETQ. The CDR3 is 12 amino acids. This CDR3 reads CASSLGGARTDF. The CDR3 DNA sequence: TGCGCCAGCAGCTTGGGTGGGGCTCGGACGGATTTT. Full variable domain (outside the CDR3, taken from reference TRBV5-1 and TRBJ2-3): KAGVTQTPRYLIKTRGQQVTLSCSPISGHRSVSWYQQTPGQGLQFLFEYFSETQRNKGNFPGRFSGRQFSNSRSEMNVSTLELGDSALYLCASSLGGARTDFGPGTRLTVL.

The V gene is TRBV4-2, the J gene TRBJ1-1; perhaps TRBD1 as D (6 bases). Germline lookup yields CDR1 LGHNA and CDR2 YNFKEQ. The V end was cut by 0 bases, the J end by 1 base, with 15 bases between. CDR3 size: 17 residues. Written as DNA, the CDR3 is TGTGCCAGCAGCCAAGATCCGGCAGGGGTCGCGAACACTGAAGCTTTCTTT. It specifies CASSQDPAGVANTEAFF.

The chain employs TRBV29-1 and TRBJ1-1; D is possibly TRBD1 (5 bases). Germline assignment: CDR1 SQVTM and CDR2 ANQGSEA. The CDR3 contains 12 residues. V lost 7 bases and J lost 2, with 11 bases in between. The CDR3 region is CSGQGGNTEAFF. The DNA for the CDR3 is TGCAGCGGGCAGGGAGGTAACACTGAAGCTTTCTTT.

This sequence joins TRBV5-4 and TRBJ1-3; D is undetermined. The CDR3 has 14 residues. Germline V gene lookup returns CDR1 SGHNT and CDR2 YYREEE (reference sequence). Trimming cost V 3 bases and J 0 bases, with 7 bases left between them. The chain's CDR3 is CASSSTLSGNTIYF. The CDR3 DNA follows: TGTGCCAGCAGCTCCACACTCTCTGGAAACACCATATATTTT.

The chain combines TRBV16 with TRBJ1-4; D gene uncertain. The V end was cut by 5 bases, the J end by 4 bases, with 11 bases between. Germline values: CDR1 KGHSY, CDR2 FQNENV. The CDR3 has 14 amino acids. CDR3: CASSYGRVNEKLFF. In DNA, the CDR3 is TGTGCCAGCAGCTACGGACGGGTTAATGAAAAACTGTTTTTT.

J is TRBJ1-2 and V is TRBV5-6, with 8 bases that match TRBD1. Germline V gene lookup returns CDR1 SGHDT and CDR2 YYEEEE. The junction had 11 bases not matched to a gene; V was cut back by 5 bases and J by 8 bases. The CDR3 covers 14 residues. Here the CDR3 reads CASSRPGQAAGYTF. The DNA for the CDR3 is TGTGCCAGCAGTCGTCCGGGACAGGCAGCAGGCTACACCTTC.

V gene TRBV27 combines with J gene TRBJ2-1; weak D call: TRBD1 (6 bases). This CDR3 contains 16 residues. Trimming cost V 4 bases and J 7 bases, with 20 bases left between them. Germline V gene sequence: CDR1 MNHEY, CDR2 SMNVEV (reference sequence). CDR3 sequence reads: CASSSERLPTGNEQFF. DNA for the CDR3: TGTGCCAGCAGTTCGGAGCGACTACCCACAGGGAATGAGCAGTTCTTC.

The rearrangement joins TRBV6-5 to TRBJ2-3, with 10 bases fitting TRBD2. Germline V gives CDR1 MNHEY, CDR2 SVGAGI. The CDR3 loop spans 15 amino acids. Trimming cost V 6 bases and J 4 bases; bases outside gene matches: 7. CDR3 sequence reads: CASRKAGGPSDTQYF. CDR3 bases: TGTGCCAGCAGGAAAGCGGGGGGGCCGTCAGATACGCAGTATTTT.

The chain employs TRBV14 and TRBJ2-5; no definite D call. Per the germline V gene, CDR1 is SGHDN and CDR2 is FVKESK. V gave up 1 base and J gave up 1 base, with 10 bases separating them. This CDR3 has 15 amino acids. CDR3 loop: CASSQGKTVQETQYF. In nucleotides, the CDR3 is TGTGCCAGCAGCCAAGGAAAGACCGTCCAAGAGACCCAGTACTTC.

The chain combines TRBV28 with TRBJ1-6; 7 positions match TRBD1. Germline loops: CDR1 MDHEN, CDR2 SYDVKM. Losses at the gene ends were 6 bases for V and 7 bases for J; bases not matched to a gene: 6. There are 14 residues in the CDR3. The CDR3 region is CASRLTGENSPLHF. Written as DNA, the CDR3 is TGTGCCAGCAGGCTTACAGGGGAGAATTCACCCCTCCACTTT.

With respect to this clone: Other DNA sequences in the sample encode the same CDR3. The DNA of the CDR3 is TGTGCCTGGAGTGTACGTTCTGAGGAGACCCAGTACTTC. It translates to CAWSVRSEETQYF. This chain joins TRBV30 and TRBJ2-5; no clear D gene. The germline V gene encodes CDR1 GTSNPN and CDR2 SVGIG (reference sequence). The CDR3 extends over 13 amino acids. V shed 0 bases and J shed 5 bases, with 10 bases lying between them.